The clone carrying this T cell receptor beta chain showed up many times. Its antigen remains unidentified. The CDR3 spans 14 residues. The V end lost 3 bases, the J end lost 6 bases, and 12 bases lay between the germline ends. Per germline, CDR1 SEHNR and CDR2 FQNEAQ (reference sequence). The data originate from a study of T-cell reconstitution after alpha-beta-depleted transplantation in children. Study-level findings and limits: Reportedly, alpha-beta T cells present about two months post-transplant originated from several hundred expanded clones of graft origin. Once a year had passed after transplant, T-cell counts and diversity came mostly from newly produced T cells. After transplant, high TCRbeta diversity at day 60 in some patients arose from surviving recipient T cells and thymic progenitors.

TCRbeta library preparation incorporated unique molecular identifiers. Via MiXCR, TCRdb re-called the PCR reads, giving one row per CDR3 protein. The sample contains around 440,000 distinct CDR3 sequences, approximately 10% of which appear only once. This specimen was PBMCs, taken before TCRalphabeta/CD19-depleted stem cell transplant. This receptor was taken from a child aged 2-15 years with inherited bone marrow failure, due to receive a stem cell transplant. The chain combines TRBV7-9 with TRBJ2-1; D gene unclear. This chain's CDR3 is CASSFGVPFNEQFF. In DNA form, the CDR3 reads TGTGCCAGCAGCTTTGGGGTTCCTTTCAATGAGCAGTTCTTC.